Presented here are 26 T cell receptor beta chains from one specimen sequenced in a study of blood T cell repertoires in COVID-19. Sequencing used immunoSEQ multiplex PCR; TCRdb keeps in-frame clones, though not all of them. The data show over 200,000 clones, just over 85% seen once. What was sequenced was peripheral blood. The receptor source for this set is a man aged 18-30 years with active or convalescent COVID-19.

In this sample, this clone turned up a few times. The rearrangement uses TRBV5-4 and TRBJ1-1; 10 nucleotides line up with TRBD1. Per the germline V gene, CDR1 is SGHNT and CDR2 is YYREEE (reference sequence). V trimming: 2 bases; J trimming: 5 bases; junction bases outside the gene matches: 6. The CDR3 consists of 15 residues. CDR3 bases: TGTGCCAGCAGCTTCCCGGGACAGGGGAGGACTGAAGCTTTCTTT. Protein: CASSFPGQGRTEAFF.

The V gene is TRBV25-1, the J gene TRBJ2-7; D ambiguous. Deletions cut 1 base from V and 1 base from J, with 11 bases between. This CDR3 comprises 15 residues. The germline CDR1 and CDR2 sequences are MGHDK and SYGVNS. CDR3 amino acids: CASSESFAGSYEQYF. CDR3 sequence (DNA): TGTGCCAGCAGTGAATCTTTTGCAGGTTCCTACGAGCAGTACTTC.

DNA for the CDR3: TGTGCCAGCAATTTGTACAGGGGGCGTTCACCCCTCCACTTT. Amino acids: CASNLYRGRSPLHF. V and J are TRBV28 and TRBJ1-6, with 9 bases identical to TRBD1. The CDR3 is 14 amino acids. The ends lost 7 bases at V and 9 bases at J; junction bases unmatched: 7. The germline CDR1 and CDR2 sequences are MDHEN and SYDVKM.

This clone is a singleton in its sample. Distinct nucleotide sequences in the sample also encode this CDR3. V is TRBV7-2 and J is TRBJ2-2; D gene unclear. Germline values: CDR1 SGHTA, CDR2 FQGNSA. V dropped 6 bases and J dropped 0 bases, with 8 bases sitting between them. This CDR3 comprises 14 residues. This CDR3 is CASRRDSNTGELFF. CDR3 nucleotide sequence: TGTGCCAGCAGAAGAGACTCGAACACCGGGGAGCTGTTTTTT.

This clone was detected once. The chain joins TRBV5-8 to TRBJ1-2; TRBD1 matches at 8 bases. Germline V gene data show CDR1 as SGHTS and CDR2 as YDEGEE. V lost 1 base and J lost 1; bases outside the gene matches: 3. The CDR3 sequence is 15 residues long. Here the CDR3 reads CASSLHRGVNYGYTF. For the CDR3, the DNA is TGTGCCAGCAGCTTGCACAGGGGGGTTAACTATGGCTACACCTTC.

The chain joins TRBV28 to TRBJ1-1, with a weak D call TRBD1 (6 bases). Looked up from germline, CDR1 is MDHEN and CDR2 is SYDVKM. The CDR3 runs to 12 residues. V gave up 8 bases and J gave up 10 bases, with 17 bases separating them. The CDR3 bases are TGTGCCAGCGAAGACATCCTCAGGGGAGCTTTCTTT. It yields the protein CASEDILRGAFF.

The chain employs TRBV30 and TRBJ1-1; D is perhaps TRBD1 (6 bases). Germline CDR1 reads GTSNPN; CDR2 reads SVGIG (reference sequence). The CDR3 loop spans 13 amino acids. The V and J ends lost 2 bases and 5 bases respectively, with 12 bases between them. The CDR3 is CAWSRQGKTEAFF. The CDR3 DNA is TGTGCCTGGAGTCGTCAGGGGAAAACTGAAGCTTTCTTT.

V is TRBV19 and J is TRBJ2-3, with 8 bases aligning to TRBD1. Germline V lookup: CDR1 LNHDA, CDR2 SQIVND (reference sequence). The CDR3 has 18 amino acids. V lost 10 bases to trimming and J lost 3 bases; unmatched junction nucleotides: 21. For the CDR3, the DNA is TGTGCCACCGTGGTGGTGCACCGGACAGGGTTTGGGACAGATACGCAGTATTTT. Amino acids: CATVVVHRTGFGTDTQYF.

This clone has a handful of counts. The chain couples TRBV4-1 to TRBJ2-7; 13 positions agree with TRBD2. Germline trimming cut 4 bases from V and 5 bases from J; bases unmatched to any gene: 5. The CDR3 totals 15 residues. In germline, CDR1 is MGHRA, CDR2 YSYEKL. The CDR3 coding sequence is TGCGCCAGCAGCCGCCAACTAGCGGGAGGGGACGAGCAGTACTTC. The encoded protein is CASSRQLAGGDEQYF.

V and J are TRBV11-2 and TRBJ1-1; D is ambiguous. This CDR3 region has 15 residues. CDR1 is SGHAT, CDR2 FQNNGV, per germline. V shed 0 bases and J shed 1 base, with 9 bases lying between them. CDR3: CASSLDSGWNTEAFF. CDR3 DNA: TGTGCCAGCAGCTTAGATTCAGGATGGAACACTGAAGCTTTCTTT.

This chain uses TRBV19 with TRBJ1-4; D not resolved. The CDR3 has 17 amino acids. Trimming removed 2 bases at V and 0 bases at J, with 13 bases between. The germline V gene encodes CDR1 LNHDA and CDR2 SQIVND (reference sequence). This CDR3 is CASSIFGGAATNEKLFF. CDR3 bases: TGTGCCAGTAGTATATTCGGCGGAGCTGCAACTAATGAAAAACTGTTTTTT.

The CDR3 bases are TGTGCCAGCAGCCGGGAGGTTACATCCTACAATGAGCAGTTCTTC. This sequence encodes CASSREVTSYNEQFF. The chain couples TRBV6-5 to TRBJ2-1, with 7 bases identical to TRBD2. Germline lookup yields CDR1 MNHEY and CDR2 SVGAGI. This CDR3 region has 15 residues. J lost 1 base, V lost 6 bases, and 6 bases had no gene match.

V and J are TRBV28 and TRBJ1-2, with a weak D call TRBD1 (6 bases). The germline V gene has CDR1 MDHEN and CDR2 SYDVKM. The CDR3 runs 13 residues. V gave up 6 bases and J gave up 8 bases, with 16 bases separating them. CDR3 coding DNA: TGTGCCAGCAGGCAGGGGTTTGCTCGGGGCTACACCTTC. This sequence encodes CASRQGFARGYTF.

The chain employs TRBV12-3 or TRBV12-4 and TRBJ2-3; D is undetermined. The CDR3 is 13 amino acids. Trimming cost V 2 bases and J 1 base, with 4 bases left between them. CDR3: CASSLSGTDTQYF. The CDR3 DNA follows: TGTGCCAGCAGTTTAAGCGGCACAGATACGCAGTATTTT.

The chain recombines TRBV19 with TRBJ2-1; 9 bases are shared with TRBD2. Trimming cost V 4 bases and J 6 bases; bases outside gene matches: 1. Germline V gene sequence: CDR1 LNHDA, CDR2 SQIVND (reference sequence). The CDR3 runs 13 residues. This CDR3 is CASSTSGTNEQFF. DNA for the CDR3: TGTGCCAGTAGTACTAGCGGGACCAATGAGCAGTTCTTC.

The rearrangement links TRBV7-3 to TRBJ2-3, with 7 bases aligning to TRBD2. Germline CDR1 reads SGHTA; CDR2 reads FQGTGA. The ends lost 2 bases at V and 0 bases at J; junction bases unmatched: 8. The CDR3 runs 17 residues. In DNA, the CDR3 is TGTGCCAGCAGCTTACGTAGCGGGTGGCCTAGCACAGATACGCAGTATTTT. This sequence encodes CASSLRSGWPSTDTQYF.

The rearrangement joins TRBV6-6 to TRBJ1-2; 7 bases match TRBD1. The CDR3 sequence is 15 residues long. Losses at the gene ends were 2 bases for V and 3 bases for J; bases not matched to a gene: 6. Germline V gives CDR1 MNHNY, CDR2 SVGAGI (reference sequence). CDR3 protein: CASSYTLRGYYGYTF. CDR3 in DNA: TGTGCCAGCAGTTACACGCTCAGGGGGTACTATGGCTACACCTTC.

The CDR3 DNA reads as TGTGCCAGCAGTTCCTTCGGGGACAGCCTCTCTGGAAACACCATATATTTT. Protein product: CASSSFGDSLSGNTIYF. The chain has TRBV27 and TRBJ1-3; 7 nucleotides agree with TRBD1. From germline, CDR1 is MNHEY and CDR2 SMNVEV (reference sequence). The CDR3 extends over 17 amino acids. The V gene end was trimmed by 4 bases and the J gene end by 0 bases; junction bases not matched to a gene: 9.

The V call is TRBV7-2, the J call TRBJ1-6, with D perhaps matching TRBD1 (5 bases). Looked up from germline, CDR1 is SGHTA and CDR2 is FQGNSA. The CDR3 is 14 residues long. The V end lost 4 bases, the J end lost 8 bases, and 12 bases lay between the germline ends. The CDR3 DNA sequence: TGTGCCAGCAGCTCCAGACAGCGCGATTCACCCCTCCACTTT. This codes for CASSSRQRDSPLHF.

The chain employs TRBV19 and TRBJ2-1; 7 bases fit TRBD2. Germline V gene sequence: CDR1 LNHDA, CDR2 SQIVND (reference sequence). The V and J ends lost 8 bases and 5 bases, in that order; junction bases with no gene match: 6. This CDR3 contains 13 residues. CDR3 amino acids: CASSPGGNNEQFF. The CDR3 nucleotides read TGTGCCAGTTCCCCGGGGGGAAACAATGAGCAGTTCTTC.

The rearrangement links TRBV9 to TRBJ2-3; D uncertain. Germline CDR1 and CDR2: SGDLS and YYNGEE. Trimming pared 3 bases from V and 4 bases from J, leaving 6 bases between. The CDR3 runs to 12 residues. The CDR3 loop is CASSAQADTQYF. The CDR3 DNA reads TGTGCCAGCAGCGCCCAGGCAGATACGCAGTATTTT. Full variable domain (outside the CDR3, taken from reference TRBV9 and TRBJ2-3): DSGVTQTPKHLITATGQRVTLRCSPRSGDLSVYWYQQSLDQGLQFLIQYYNGEERAKGNILERFSAQQFPDLHSELNLSSLELGDSALYFCASSAQADTQYFGPGTRLTVL.

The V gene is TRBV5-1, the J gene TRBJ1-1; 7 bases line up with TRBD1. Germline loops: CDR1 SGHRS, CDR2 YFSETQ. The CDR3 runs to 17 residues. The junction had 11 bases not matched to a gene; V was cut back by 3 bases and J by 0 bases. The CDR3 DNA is TGCGCCAGCAGCTCCCCTGCGGGCAGGGGGATGAACACTGAAGCTTTCTTT. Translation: CASSSPAGRGMNTEAFF.

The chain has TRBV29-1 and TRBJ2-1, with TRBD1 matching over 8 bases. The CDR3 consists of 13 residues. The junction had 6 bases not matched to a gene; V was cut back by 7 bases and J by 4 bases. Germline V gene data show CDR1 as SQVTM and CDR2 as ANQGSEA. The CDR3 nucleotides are TGCAGCGCGGACAGGGCAGAGTACAATGAGCAGTTCTTC. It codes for CSADRAEYNEQFF.

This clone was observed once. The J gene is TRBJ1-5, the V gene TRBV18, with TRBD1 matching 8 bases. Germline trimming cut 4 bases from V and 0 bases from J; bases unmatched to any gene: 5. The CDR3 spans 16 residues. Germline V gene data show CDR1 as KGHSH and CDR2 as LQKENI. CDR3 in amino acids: CASSRGQDPSNQPQHF. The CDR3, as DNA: TGTGCCAGCTCACGGGGACAGGACCCTAGCAATCAGCCCCAGCATTTT.

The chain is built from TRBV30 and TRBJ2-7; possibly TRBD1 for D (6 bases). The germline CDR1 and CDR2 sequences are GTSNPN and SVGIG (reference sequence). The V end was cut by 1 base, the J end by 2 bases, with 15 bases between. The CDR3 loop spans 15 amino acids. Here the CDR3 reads CAWSDIGTGPYEQYF. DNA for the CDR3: TGTGCCTGGAGTGACATCGGCACAGGGCCCTACGAGCAGTACTTC.

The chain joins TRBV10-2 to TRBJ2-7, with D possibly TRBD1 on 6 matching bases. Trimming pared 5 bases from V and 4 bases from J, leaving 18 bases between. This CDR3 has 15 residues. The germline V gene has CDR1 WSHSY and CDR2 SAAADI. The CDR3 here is CASSPSTQGGYEQYF. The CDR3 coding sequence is TGCGCCAGCAGTCCGAGCACTCAAGGGGGATACGAGCAGTACTTC.